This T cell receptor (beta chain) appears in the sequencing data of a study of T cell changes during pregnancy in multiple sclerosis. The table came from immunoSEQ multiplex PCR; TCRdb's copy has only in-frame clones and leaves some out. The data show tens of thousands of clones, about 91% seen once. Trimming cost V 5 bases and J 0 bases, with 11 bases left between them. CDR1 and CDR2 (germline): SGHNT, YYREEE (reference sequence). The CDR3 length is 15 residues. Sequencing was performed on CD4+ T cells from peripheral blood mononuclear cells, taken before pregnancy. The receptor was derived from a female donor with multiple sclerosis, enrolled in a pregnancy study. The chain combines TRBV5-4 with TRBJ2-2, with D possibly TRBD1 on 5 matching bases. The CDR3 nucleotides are TGTGCCAGCAGACGTCAGGGCGCGAACACCGGGGAGCTGTTTTTT. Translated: CASRRQGANTGELFF.